This TCR gamma chain stems from a study of γδ T cells in repeated Plasmodium falciparum infection. In the study overall: The natural-infection arm compared Malian children under seasonal malaria with matched Australian children. Malian samples came from no-transmission periods or across acute febrile malaria episodes.

TCRdb re-processed the multiplex PCR reads via CATT. This sample yields approximately 28,000 gamma-chain clones, of which about 3% are seen a single time; approximately 30% belongs to the top ten. Vgamma9/Vdelta2+ and Vdelta2-negative gammadelta T cells were flow-sorted from PBMC for bulk sequencing. This clone has a handful of counts. The protein given by TCRdb reflects a much larger clone and differs at residue 11 from this DNA's translation, likely from a read error; the protein shown is the DNA's translation. This CDR3 comprises 17 residues. Germline assignment: CDR1 GITISATS and CDR2 ISYDGTV (reference sequence).

Source material: gamma-delta T cells from blood. The receptor was isolated from a pool of human donors (malaria-infected and uninfected, not separated). The chain joins TRGV9 to TRGJP. The J gene was not available in TCRdb and was assigned here by matching the DNA to germline segments. The CDR3 is CALWEGMQELSKKIKVF. The CDR3 bases are TGTGCCTTGTGGGAGGGGATGCAAGAGTTGAGCAAAAAAATCAAGGTATTT.